This T cell receptor (beta chain) was recovered during a study of identical twins. From germline, CDR1 is SNHLY and CDR2 FYNNEI. V gave up 7 bases and J gave up 9 bases, with 16 bases separating them. The CDR3 is made up of 13 amino acids. TCRdb reanalysed the 5' RACE reads using MiXCR and keeps one entry per CDR3 protein. This sample has around 510,000 distinct CDR3 sequences, with roughly an eighth found just once. The donor group consisted entirely of healthy Caucasians. As regards this clonotype: The antigen remains unidentified.

Findings and limits, study-wide: Out-of-frame alpha sequences shared by twins showed excess low generation probability.

These records were also assigned to another study, of yellow fever vaccine responses in identical twins.

This rearrangement joins TRBV2 to TRBJ2-1, with a weak D call TRBD2 (5 bases). The sequence came from a woman aged 18-29 years in good health. The sequenced material came from CD4+ T cells sorted from blood. DNA for the CDR3: TGTGCCAGCAAAGTCCGACGGGATGGTGAGCAGTTCTTC. This encodes CASKVRRDGEQFF. Full variable domain (missing parts from reference TRBV2 and TRBJ2-1): EPEVTQTPSHQVTQMGQEVILRCVPISNHLYFYWYRQILGQKVEFLVSFYNNEISEKSEIFDDQFSVERPDGSNFTLKIRSTKLEDSAMYFCASKVRRDGEQFFGPGTRLTVL.